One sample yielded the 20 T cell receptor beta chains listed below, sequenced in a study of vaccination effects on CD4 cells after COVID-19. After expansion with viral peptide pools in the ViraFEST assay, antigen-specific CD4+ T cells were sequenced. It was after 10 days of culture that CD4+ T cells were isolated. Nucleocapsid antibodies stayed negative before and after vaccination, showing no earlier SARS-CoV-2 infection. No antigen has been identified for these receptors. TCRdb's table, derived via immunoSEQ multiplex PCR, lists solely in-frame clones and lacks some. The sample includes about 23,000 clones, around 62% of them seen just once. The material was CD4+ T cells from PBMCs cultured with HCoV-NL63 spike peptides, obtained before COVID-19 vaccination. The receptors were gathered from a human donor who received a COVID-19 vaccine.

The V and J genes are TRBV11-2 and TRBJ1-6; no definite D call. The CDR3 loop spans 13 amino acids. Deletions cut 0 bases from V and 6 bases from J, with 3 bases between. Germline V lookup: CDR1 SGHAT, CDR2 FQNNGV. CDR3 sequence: CASSLERNSPLHF. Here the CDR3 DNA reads TGTGCCAGCAGCTTAGAACGTAATTCACCCCTCCACTTT.

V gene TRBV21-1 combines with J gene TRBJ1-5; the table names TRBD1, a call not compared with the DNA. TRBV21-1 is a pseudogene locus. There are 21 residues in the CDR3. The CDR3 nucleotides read TGTGCCAGCAGCAAAGACAGGGGAGGATCCCCGGCCCCTATTAGCAATCAGCCCCAGCATTTT. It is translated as CASSKDRGGSPAPISNQPQHF.

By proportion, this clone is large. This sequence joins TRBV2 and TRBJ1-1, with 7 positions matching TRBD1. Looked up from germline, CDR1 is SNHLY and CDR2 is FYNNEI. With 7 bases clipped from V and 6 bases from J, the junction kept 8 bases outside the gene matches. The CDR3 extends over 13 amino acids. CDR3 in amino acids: CASNRQGRAEAFF. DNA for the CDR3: TGTGCCAGCAATAGACAGGGTCGCGCTGAAGCTTTCTTT.

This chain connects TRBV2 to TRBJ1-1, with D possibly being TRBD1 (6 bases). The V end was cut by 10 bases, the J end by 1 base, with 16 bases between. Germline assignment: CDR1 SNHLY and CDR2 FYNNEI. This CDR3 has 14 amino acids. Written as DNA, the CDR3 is TGTGCCACCGACGGGGGCGGCGAGAACACTGAAGCTTTCTTT. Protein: CATDGGGENTEAFF.

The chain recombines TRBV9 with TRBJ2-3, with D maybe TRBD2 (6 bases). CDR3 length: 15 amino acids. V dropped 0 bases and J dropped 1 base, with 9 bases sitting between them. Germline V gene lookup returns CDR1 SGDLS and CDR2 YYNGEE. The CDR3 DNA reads TGTGCCAGCAGCGTAGGTAGCGGACGCACAGATACGCAGTATTTT. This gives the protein CASSVGSGRTDTQYF.

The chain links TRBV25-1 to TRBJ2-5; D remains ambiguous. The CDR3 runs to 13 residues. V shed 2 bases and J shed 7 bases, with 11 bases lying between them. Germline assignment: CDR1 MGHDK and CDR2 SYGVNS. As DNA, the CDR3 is TGTGCCAGCAGTGAAGGTGTTCGAGGGACCCAGTACTTC. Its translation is CASSEGVRGTQYF.

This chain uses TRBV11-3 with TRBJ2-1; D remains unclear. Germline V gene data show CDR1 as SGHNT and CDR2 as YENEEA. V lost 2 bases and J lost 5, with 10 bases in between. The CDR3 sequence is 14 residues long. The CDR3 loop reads CASSLNQANNEQFF. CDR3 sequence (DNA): TGTGCCAGCAGCTTAAATCAGGCAAACAATGAGCAGTTCTTC.

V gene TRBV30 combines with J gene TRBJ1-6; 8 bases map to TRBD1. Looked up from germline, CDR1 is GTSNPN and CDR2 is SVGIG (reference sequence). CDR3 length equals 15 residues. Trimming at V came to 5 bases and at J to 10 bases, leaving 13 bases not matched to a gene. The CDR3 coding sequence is TGTGCCTGGGGTACAGGGGGTTCGGTTTGGTCACCCCTCCACTTT. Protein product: CAWGTGGSVWSPLHF.

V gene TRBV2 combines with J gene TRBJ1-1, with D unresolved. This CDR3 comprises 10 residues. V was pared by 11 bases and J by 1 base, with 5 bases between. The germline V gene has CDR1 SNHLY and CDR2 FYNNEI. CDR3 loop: CAGKNTEAFF. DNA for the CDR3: TGTGCCGGAAAGAACACTGAAGCTTTCTTT.

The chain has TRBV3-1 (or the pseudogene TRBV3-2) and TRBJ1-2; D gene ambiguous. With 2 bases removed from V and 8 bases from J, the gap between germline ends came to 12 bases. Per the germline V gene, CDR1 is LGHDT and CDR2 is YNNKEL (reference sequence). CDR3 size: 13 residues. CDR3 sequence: CASSQMAPVGYTF. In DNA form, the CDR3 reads TGTGCCAGCAGCCAAATGGCACCTGTCGGCTACACCTTC.

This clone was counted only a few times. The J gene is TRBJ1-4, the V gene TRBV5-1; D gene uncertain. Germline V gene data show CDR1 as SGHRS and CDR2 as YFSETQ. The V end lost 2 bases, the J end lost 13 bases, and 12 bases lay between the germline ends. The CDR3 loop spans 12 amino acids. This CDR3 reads CASSFGPSRLFF. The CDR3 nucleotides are TGCGCCAGCAGCTTCGGACCGTCCCGACTGTTTTTT.

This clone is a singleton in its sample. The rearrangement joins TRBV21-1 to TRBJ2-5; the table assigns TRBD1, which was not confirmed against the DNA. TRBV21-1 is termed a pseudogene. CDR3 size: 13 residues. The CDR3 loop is CASSKGAHETQYF. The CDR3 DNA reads TGTGCCAGCAGCAAAGGGGCACATGAGACCCAGTACTTC.

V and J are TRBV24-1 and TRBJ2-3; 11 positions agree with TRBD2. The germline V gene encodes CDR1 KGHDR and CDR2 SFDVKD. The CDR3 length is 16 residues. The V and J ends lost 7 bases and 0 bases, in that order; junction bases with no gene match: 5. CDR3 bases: TGTGCCACCAGCGCTAGCGGGAGGTGGAGCACAGATACGCAGTATTTT. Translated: CATSASGRWSTDTQYF.

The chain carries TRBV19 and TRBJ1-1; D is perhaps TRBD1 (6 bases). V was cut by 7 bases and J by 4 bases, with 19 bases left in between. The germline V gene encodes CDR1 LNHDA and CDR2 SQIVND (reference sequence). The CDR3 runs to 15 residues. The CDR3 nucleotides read TGTGCCAGTAAGGGGGGAACAGTCTTATCCACTGAAGCTTTCTTT. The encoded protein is CASKGGTVLSTEAFF.

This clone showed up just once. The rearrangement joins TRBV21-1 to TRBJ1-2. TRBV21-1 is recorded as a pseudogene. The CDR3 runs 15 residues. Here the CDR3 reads CASRNRAPRDYGYTF. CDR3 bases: TGTGCCAGCCGCAACCGGGCCCCTCGCGACTATGGCTACACCTTC.

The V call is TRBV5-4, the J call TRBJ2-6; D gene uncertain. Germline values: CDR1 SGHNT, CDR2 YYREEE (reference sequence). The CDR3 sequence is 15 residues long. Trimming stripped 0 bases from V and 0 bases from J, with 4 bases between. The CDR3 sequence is CASSLVHSGANVLTF. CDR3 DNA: TGTGCCAGCAGCTTGGTACACTCTGGGGCCAACGTCCTGACTTTC.

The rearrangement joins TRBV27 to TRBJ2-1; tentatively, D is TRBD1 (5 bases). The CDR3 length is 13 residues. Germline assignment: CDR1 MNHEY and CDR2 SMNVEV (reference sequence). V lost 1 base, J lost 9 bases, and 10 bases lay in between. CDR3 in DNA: TGTGCCAGCAGTTTATATAGGGGTGGTGAGCAGTTCTTC. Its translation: CASSLYRGGEQFF.

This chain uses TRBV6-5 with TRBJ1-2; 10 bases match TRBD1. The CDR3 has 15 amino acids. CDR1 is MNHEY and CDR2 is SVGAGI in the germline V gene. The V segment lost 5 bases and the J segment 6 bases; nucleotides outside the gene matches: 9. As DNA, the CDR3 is TGTGCCAGCAGTCGGACAGGGGGGATGATAAATGGCTACACCTTC. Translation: CASSRTGGMINGYTF.

The CDR3 DNA sequence: TGTGCCAGCAGCTTAGGGGGGGCCCACAATGAGCAGTTCTTC. Translating gives CASSLGGAHNEQFF. The chain employs TRBV11-3 and TRBJ2-1; D could derive from TRBD1 or TRBD2 (6 bases each). CDR1 and CDR2 (germline): SGHNT, YENEEA. Deletions cut 1 base from V and 5 bases from J, with 9 bases between. The CDR3 has 14 residues.

CDR3 coding DNA: TGTGCCAGCAGCTTAGATGGGGACGGGACAGGGACCTACGAGCAGTACTTC. Protein product: CASSLDGDGTGTYEQYF. The gene calls are TRBV7-9 and TRBJ2-7; 9 positions match TRBD1. CDR3 length: 17 residues. V was pared by 1 base and J by 2 bases, with 9 bases of the junction left unmatched. CDR1 is SEHNR and CDR2 is FQNEAQ in the germline V gene (reference sequence).